The clone carrying this TCR beta chain was picked up a small number of times. Its target is not known. The data originate from a study of CD8 T cells in ankylosing spondylitis. One entry per CDR3 protein, called by TCRdb with MiXCR from the 5' RACE reads. The data hold 25,000 to 40,000 distinct CDR3 sequences, with around 6.7% observed a single time. General observations from the study: A TCR beta motif of under 10 highly homologous variants appeared characteristic of ankylosing spondylitis blood.

V was clipped by 8 bases and J by 3 bases, with 11 bases between them. The CDR3 runs 13 residues. The sequence was obtained from a male donor with ankylosing spondylitis or in good health (not recorded which). The chain combines TRBV12-3 or TRBV12-4 with TRBJ1-5; no reliable D call. The sample comprised blood, either unsorted or a sorted T cell fraction (not recorded which). CDR3 in DNA: TGTGCCAGCGGCTTGGCAGACAATCAGCCCCAGCATTTT. This gives the protein CASGLADNQPQHF.